The 31 T cell receptor beta chains listed next were all sequenced from one sample in a study of T cell responses to AZD1222 COVID-19 vaccine. This table comes from immunoSEQ multiplex PCR, and its TCRdb copy is limited to in-frame clones, with some not included. The sample gives under 170,000 clones, 94% of which show up once; 1.3% is in the top ten. The sample was peripheral blood, taken on day 0 of AZD1222 vaccination. Receptors originate from an adult in good health.

The J gene is TRBJ1-6, the V gene TRBV5-1, with D possibly matching TRBD1 (5 bases). Germline values: CDR1 SGHRS, CDR2 YFSETQ. The V and J ends lost 1 base and 7 bases respectively, with 12 bases between them. The CDR3 totals 15 residues. The CDR3 DNA follows: TGCGCCAGCAGCTTGTTGGGGACGGGAAATTCACCCCTCCACTTT. Its protein is CASSLLGTGNSPLHF. The full variable domain, with the rest looked up from reference TRBV5-1 and TRBJ1-6, is KAGVTQTPRYLIKTRGQQVTLSCSPISGHRSVSWYQQTPGQGLQFLFEYFSETQRNKGNFPGRFSGRQFSNSRSEMNVSTLELGDSALYLCASSLLGTGNSPLHFGNGTRLTVT.

This chain links TRBV7-9 with TRBJ2-5; 10 nucleotides match TRBD2. The V and J ends lost 3 bases and 0 bases, in that order; junction bases with no gene match: 1. Germline-derived CDR1 and CDR2 are SEHNR and FQNEAQ (reference sequence). The CDR3 sequence is 15 residues long. Here the CDR3 reads CASSFSGGYQETQYF. The CDR3 nucleotides read TGTGCCAGCAGCTTTAGCGGGGGGTACCAAGAGACCCAGTACTTC.

The rearrangement links TRBV30 to TRBJ1-6; tentatively, D is TRBD1 (5 bases). This CDR3 has 14 amino acids. Between the trimmed V and J ends, which lost 1 base and 10 bases, there was a span of 14 bases. Per germline, CDR1 GTSNPN and CDR2 SVGIG (reference sequence). The CDR3 is CAWSAGTHRSPLHF. In nucleotides, the CDR3 is TGTGCCTGGAGTGCAGGGACCCATAGGTCACCCCTCCACTTT.

The chain joins TRBV3-1 (or the pseudogene TRBV3-2) to TRBJ2-5; possible D gene TRBD2, 5 bases. The CDR3 contains 13 residues. CDR1 is LGHDT, CDR2 YNNKEL, per germline (reference sequence). Trimming left V 0 bases short and J 13 bases short, with 15 bases between. The CDR3 reads CASSQDTTTRAYF. CDR3 nucleotide sequence: TGTGCCAGCAGCCAAGACACGACTACCCGGGCGTACTTC.

The chain has TRBV5-1 and TRBJ1-6; D is unresolved. V lost 4 bases to trimming and J lost 13 bases, with 21 bases between them. This CDR3 spans 15 amino acids. Germline V gene lookup returns CDR1 SGHRS and CDR2 YFSETQ. As DNA, the CDR3 is TGCGCCAGCAGCCTGACCGGCGCGAGGGAGGTCCCCCTCCACTTT. Protein sequence: CASSLTGAREVPLHF.

The CDR3 is CASSIVTGGNQPQHF. The CDR3 DNA reads TGTGCCAGTAGTATAGTTACAGGGGGCAATCAGCCCCAGCATTTT. This chain uses TRBV19 with TRBJ1-5; 7 bases are shared with TRBD1. The ends lost 1 base at V and 2 bases at J; junction bases unmatched: 2. Germline V CDR1 and CDR2: LNHDA, SQIVND (reference sequence). The CDR3 is 15 residues long.

The chain is built from TRBV11-2 and TRBJ1-1; D gene ambiguous. CDR3 size: 16 residues. Germline-derived CDR1 and CDR2 are SGHAT and FQNNGV. V lost 5 bases, J lost 3 bases, and 19 bases lay in between. For the CDR3, the DNA is TGTGCCAGCAGCCGTCTCGGAGCGAATTTCGACACTGAAGCTTTCTTT. As protein: CASSRLGANFDTEAFF. Filled out from reference TRBV11-2 and TRBJ1-1, the complete variable domain reads EAGVAQSPRYKIIEKRQSVAFWCNPISGHATLYWYQQILGQGPKLLIQFQNNGVVDDSQLPKDRFSAERLKGVDSTLKIQPAKLEDSAVYLCASSRLGANFDTEAFFGQGTRLTVV.

This clone was recorded a few times. The V gene is TRBV5-1, the J gene TRBJ1-1, with 8 bases aligning to TRBD1. Germline-derived CDR1 and CDR2 are SGHRS and YFSETQ. CDR3 length equals 14 residues. Trimming cost V 2 bases and J 5 bases; bases outside gene matches: 5. The CDR3 DNA follows: TGCGCCAGCAGCTTTGTAACAGGGGGGACTGAAGCTTTCTTT. Protein product: CASSFVTGGTEAFF.

The V and J genes are TRBV4-2 and TRBJ2-3, with D hard to call. Germline V gene lookup returns CDR1 LGHNA and CDR2 YNFKEQ. The CDR3 is made up of 16 amino acids. V was pared by 0 bases and J by 1 base, with 11 bases between. The CDR3 coding sequence is TGTGCCAGCAGCCAAGATTGGGGTAGGGGCACAGATACGCAGTATTTT. This translates into CASSQDWGRGTDTQYF.

V is TRBV10-3 and J is TRBJ1-2; tentative D call: TRBD1 (6 bases). CDR3 size: 13 residues. V was trimmed by 7 bases and J by 4 bases, leaving 13 bases between them. Germline assignment: CDR1 ENHRY and CDR2 SYGVKD. CDR3 sequence: CAINEQGPYGYTF. The DNA for the CDR3 is TGTGCCATCAACGAACAGGGCCCCTATGGCTACACCTTC.

The chain uses TRBV10-3 and TRBJ1-2; TRBD1 aligns across 8 bases. Looked up from germline, CDR1 is ENHRY and CDR2 is SYGVKD. V trimming: 2 bases; J trimming: 4 bases; junction bases outside the gene matches: 9. The CDR3 covers 16 residues. This CDR3 is CAISEPPGQGGYGYTF. CDR3 DNA sequence: TGTGCCATCAGTGAGCCACCAGGACAGGGTGGCTATGGCTACACCTTC.

The V gene is TRBV9, the J gene TRBJ2-1, with D perhaps given as TRBD1 or TRBD2 (6 bases each). This CDR3 spans 17 amino acids. Germline CDR1 is SGDLS and CDR2 is YYNGEE. Between the trimmed V and J ends, which lost 4 bases and 0 bases, there was a span of 17 bases. In DNA form, the CDR3 reads TGTGCCAGCAGCCGCAGCCCGGGGGCCGGCTCCTACAATGAGCAGTTCTTC. Its protein is CASSRSPGAGSYNEQFF.

The rearrangement uses TRBV28 and TRBJ1-2; 9 bases agree with TRBD1. This CDR3 comprises 14 residues. Per the germline V gene, CDR1 is MDHEN and CDR2 is SYDVKM. V was pared by 4 bases and J by 7 bases, with 7 bases of the junction left unmatched. As DNA, the CDR3 is TGTGCCAGCAGTTCCTCTACAGGGGGCGGTGGCTACACCTTC. It specifies CASSSSTGGGGYTF.

The chain uses TRBV19 and TRBJ2-3, with a possible D match to TRBD1 (5 bases). The CDR3 sequence is 13 residues long. Germline V CDR1 and CDR2: LNHDA, SQIVND (reference sequence). The germline V and J ends were trimmed by 7 bases and 7 bases, with 15 bases remaining between them. The CDR3 nucleotides read TGTGCCAGTACCCCGGTAGGGGTGAATACGCAGTATTTT. Encoded protein: CASTPVGVNTQYF.

The V and J genes are TRBV19 and TRBJ2-1; 13 positions match TRBD2. Trimming cost V 6 bases and J 3 bases; bases outside gene matches: 5. The CDR3 sequence is 16 residues long. Germline loops: CDR1 LNHDA, CDR2 SQIVND (reference sequence). The CDR3 nucleotides read TGTGCCAGTAGCCGGGGACTAGCGGGAAGCTACAATGAGCAGTTCTTC. It encodes CASSRGLAGSYNEQFF.

The CDR3 nucleotides are TGTGCCAGTAAAGTGCTAGCAATACAAGAGACCCAGTACTTC. Translated: CASKVLAIQETQYF. This chain connects TRBV6-5 to TRBJ2-5, with TRBD2 as a possible D gene (5 bases). There are 14 residues in the CDR3. Germline V gene data show CDR1 as MNHEY and CDR2 as SVGAGI. V lost 9 bases, J lost 2 bases, and 16 bases lay in between.

This rearrangement joins TRBV27 to TRBJ1-6; D might be TRBD1 (6 bases). The CDR3 runs 19 residues. Germline V gene data show CDR1 as MNHEY and CDR2 as SMNVEV (reference sequence). V dropped 6 bases and J dropped 0 bases, with 21 bases sitting between them. This chain's CDR3 is CASSPRGGGESSYNSPLHF. The DNA of the CDR3 is TGTGCCAGCAGCCCCAGGGGTGGCGGTGAGAGCTCCTATAATTCACCCCTCCACTTT.

This chain connects TRBV3-1 (or the pseudogene TRBV3-2) to TRBJ2-5; weak D call: TRBD2 (5 bases). V lost 0 bases to trimming and J lost 5 bases, with 10 bases between them. This CDR3 contains 14 residues. Germline CDR1 is LGHDT and CDR2 is YNNKEL (reference sequence). CDR3 sequence: CASSQEEERETQYF. The CDR3 DNA reads as TGTGCCAGCAGCCAAGAGGAGGAGCGGGAGACCCAGTACTTC.

The count of this clone is one. This rearrangement joins TRBV11-1 to TRBJ2-3, with a possible D match to TRBD2 (6 bases). Germline-derived CDR1 and CDR2 are SGHAT and FQDESV (reference sequence). The CDR3 sequence is 14 residues long. Deletions cut 6 bases from V and 4 bases from J, with 14 bases between. The CDR3 DNA sequence: TGTGCCAGCAGTTTGGATGGACTATCAGATACGCAGTATTTT. It encodes CASSLDGLSDTQYF.

The chain joins TRBV5-4 to TRBJ2-2, with 7 nucleotides matching TRBD1. V lost 3 bases and J lost 4; bases outside the gene matches: 9. CDR1 and CDR2 (germline): SGHNT, YYREEE (reference sequence). The CDR3 runs to 16 residues. The CDR3 sequence is CASSSQTGPVTGELFF. CDR3 coding DNA: TGTGCCAGCAGCTCGCAGACAGGGCCGGTCACCGGGGAGCTGTTTTTT. Full variable domain (outside the CDR3, taken from reference TRBV5-4 and TRBJ2-2): ETGVTQSPTHLIKTRGQQVTLRCSSQSGHNTVSWYQQALGQGPQFIFQYYREEENGRGNFPPRFSGLQFPNYSSELNVNALELDDSALYLCASSSQTGPVTGELFFGEGSRLTVL.

The chain carries TRBV5-1 and TRBJ1-3, with 11 bases fitting TRBD1. CDR1 SGHRS and CDR2 YFSETQ come from the germline V gene. V lost 4 bases, J lost 6 bases, and 6 bases stayed unmatched. The CDR3 covers 15 residues. The CDR3 coding sequence is TGCGCCAGCAGCCCCGGGACAGGGGGAAAAAACACCATATATTTT. It yields the protein CASSPGTGGKNTIYF.

CDR3 amino acids: CASSPDTSYEQYV. CDR3 nucleotide sequence: TGTGCCAGCTCACCTGACACCTCCTACGAGCAGTACGTC. This chain links TRBV18 with TRBJ2-7; no clear D gene. V gave up 3 bases and J gave up 0 bases, with 6 bases separating them. Germline V lookup: CDR1 KGHSH, CDR2 LQKENI. The CDR3 length is 13 residues.

V and J are TRBV7-3 and TRBJ2-3; D might be TRBD2 (5 bases). Looked up from germline, CDR1 is SGHTA and CDR2 is FQGTGA. CDR3 size: 15 residues. Trimming shortened V by 0 bases and J by 4 bases, and 11 bases separated the two germline ends. The CDR3 DNA sequence: TGTGCCAGCAGCTTAACCCGGACTTCCCCAGATACGCAGTATTTT. Its protein is CASSLTRTSPDTQYF.

The CDR3 reads CASSEALLASGYTF. For the CDR3, the DNA is TGTGCCAGCAGTGAAGCGCTTCTGGCGAGTGGCTACACCTTC. This sequence joins TRBV6-1 and TRBJ1-2; unclear D gene. The CDR3 contains 14 residues. Germline V CDR1 and CDR2: MNHNS, SASEGT. V was pared by 0 bases and J by 7 bases, with 12 bases between.

The chain has TRBV2 and TRBJ1-2; 7 bases fit TRBD1. With V trimmed by 5 bases and J by 3 bases, 9 bases remained unmatched. In germline, CDR1 is SNHLY, CDR2 FYNNEI. This CDR3 region has 15 residues. Here the CDR3 DNA reads TGTGCCAGCAGTCCTAGGACAGGTTATGACTATGGCTACACCTTC. It specifies CASSPRTGYDYGYTF.

The V and J genes are TRBV28 and TRBJ2-5; 9 bases align to TRBD1. The CDR3 covers 15 residues. Germline loops: CDR1 MDHEN, CDR2 SYDVKM. J was trimmed by 2 bases and V by 6 bases; bases with no gene match: 7. CDR3 residues: CASREGDRVQETQYF. DNA for the CDR3: TGTGCCAGCAGGGAGGGGGACAGGGTACAAGAGACCCAGTACTTC. The variable domain in full, completed from reference TRBV28 and TRBJ2-5, reads DVKVTQSSRYLVKRTGEKVFLECVQDMDHENMFWYRQDPGLGLRLIYFSYDVKMKEKGDIPEGYSVSREKKERFSLILESASTNQTSMYLCASREGDRVQETQYFGPGTRLLVL.

The J gene is TRBJ2-1, the V gene TRBV4-1; D is perhaps TRBD2 (5 bases). Germline V lookup: CDR1 MGHRA, CDR2 YSYEKL. V was shortened by 4 bases and J by 4 bases, with 8 bases between the two germline ends. CDR3 length: 13 amino acids. This chain's CDR3 is CASSPSSYNEQFF. As DNA, the CDR3 is TGCGCCAGCAGCCCTAGCTCATACAATGAGCAGTTCTTC.

This chain links TRBV29-1 with TRBJ2-1, with D perhaps matching TRBD1 (6 bases). The CDR3 extends over 13 amino acids. With 2 bases removed from V and 3 bases from J, the gap between germline ends came to 8 bases. Per germline, CDR1 SQVTM and CDR2 ANQGSEA. The CDR3 DNA reads as TGCAGCGTTGAACGGGACATCTACAATGAGCAGTTCTTC. Residues: CSVERDIYNEQFF.

V is TRBV5-1 and J is TRBJ2-3, with 9 bases identical to TRBD2. The ends lost 3 bases at V and 2 bases at J; junction bases unmatched: 4. The CDR3 extends over 15 amino acids. Germline values: CDR1 SGHRS, CDR2 YFSETQ. CDR3 DNA: TGCGCCAGCAGCTGGGGACTAGCCAACACAGATACGCAGTATTTT. Translated: CASSWGLANTDTQYF. Looking up the rest from reference TRBV5-1 and TRBJ2-3 gives the full variable domain: KAGVTQTPRYLIKTRGQQVTLSCSPISGHRSVSWYQQTPGQGLQFLFEYFSETQRNKGNFPGRFSGRQFSNSRSEMNVSTLELGDSALYLCASSWGLANTDTQYFGPGTRLTVL.

V and J are TRBV5-1 and TRBJ2-5; TRBD1 matches at 9 bases. Germline lookup yields CDR1 SGHRS and CDR2 YFSETQ. This CDR3 has 15 residues. The ends lost 4 bases at V and 3 bases at J; junction bases unmatched: 7. The CDR3 DNA sequence: TGCGCCAGCAGCACTGGGACAGGGTGGGAAGAGACCCAGTACTTC. It codes for CASSTGTGWEETQYF. Variable domain in full (rest from reference TRBV5-1 and TRBJ2-5): KAGVTQTPRYLIKTRGQQVTLSCSPISGHRSVSWYQQTPGQGLQFLFEYFSETQRNKGNFPGRFSGRQFSNSRSEMNVSTLELGDSALYLCASSTGTGWEETQYFGPGTRLLVL.

The chain couples TRBV19 to TRBJ1-3; the D is unclear. V was trimmed by 11 bases and J by 5 bases, leaving 16 bases between them. CDR3 length: 13 residues. Germline V gives CDR1 LNHDA, CDR2 SQIVND (reference sequence). CDR3 bases: TGTGCCTCGACCTTCTCAGAACGAAACACCATATATTTT. As protein: CASTFSERNTIYF.